The present entry profiles one T cell receptor beta chain with its context. Libraries were prepared by immunoSEQ multiplex PCR; TCRdb keeps only in-frame clonotypes and omits some of them. The sample lists 40,000 to 55,000 clones; 91% were seen once. The sample comes from a study of PD-L1 blockade in urothelial cancer. Study-level information: Bladder-origin urothelial cancer in males covered about nine tenths of the roughly 30 patients. Analyses were performed on blood at 3 weeks after treatment start (the second dose) and at 6 weeks.

Time point denoted: peripheral blood 6 weeks after treatment start. The CDR3 has 13 amino acids. Germline V lookup: CDR1 SGHTA, CDR2 FQGTGA. Trimming cost V 5 bases and J 3 bases, with 9 bases left between them. The sequenced sample was PBMCs, obtained around atezolizumab (anti-PD-L1) treatment. The TCR comes from an older man with urothelial cancer. This chain connects TRBV7-3 to TRBJ2-3; D gene ambiguous. In DNA form, the CDR3 reads TGTGCCAGCAGCCGGAGTGTAACAGATACGCAGTATTTT. This encodes CASSRSVTDTQYF.